The TCR beta chain under discussion was sequenced for a study of control samples from healthy donors and cancer patients. Per the germline V gene, CDR1 is KGHSH and CDR2 is LQKENI. There are 15 residues in the CDR3. V lost 3 bases and J 4 bases, leaving 15 bases between the germline ends. Libraries were prepared by immunoSEQ multiplex PCR; TCRdb keeps only in-frame clonotypes and omits some of them. The sample consists of 150,000 to 200,000 clones, 85% to 95% of them appearing once. This clone occurred a few times. The sample taken for sequencing was blood. The TCR comes from a woman aged 40 to 50 in good health. The chain recombines TRBV18 with TRBJ1-2; no clear D gene. The CDR3 protein is CASSPKGTWGYGYTF. The DNA for the CDR3 is TGTGCCAGCTCACCGAAGGGCACTTGGGGCTATGGCTACACCTTC.